This T cell receptor (beta chain) was identified in a study of cytomegalovirus exposure and HLA in healthy donors. Study results and limitations: Cytomegalovirus association was assigned to about 150 TCR beta chains.

Details on this clone: Its antigen remains unidentified.

All the people who gave samples were healthy bone marrow donors. Primers included in the PCR were 60 Vbeta and 13 Jbeta primers. TCRdb keeps only in-frame clones here, not all; method: immunoSEQ multiplex PCR. The profile shows approximately 160,000 clones, 65% to 80% of them singletons. The sequence was collected from a woman in her 40s in good health and CMV-seropositive. Source material: PBMCs.

The CDR3 nucleotides read TGTGCCAGCAGCCCGGCTCGGGGATTCTCCTACGAGCAGTACTTC. It yields the protein CASSPARGFSYEQYF. V usage is TRBV6-6 and J usage is TRBJ2-7; a possible D gene is TRBD2 (5 bases). The CDR3 is 15 residues long. V dropped 6 bases and J dropped 0 bases, with 15 bases sitting between them. The germline CDR1 and CDR2 sequences are MNHNY and SVGAGI (reference sequence).